These T cell receptor beta chains were read from a single sample in a study of blood T cell repertoires in COVID-19. Some clones are missing from TCRdb's copy, which holds only in-frame ones; the method was immunoSEQ multiplex PCR. This sample has some 210,000 clones; about 86% occur once, and the top ten carry 2.5% to 3%. The material sequenced was peripheral blood. Receptor source: a man between 50 and 59 years old with active or convalescent COVID-19. The CDR3 runs from the conserved cysteine through the conserved F or W. A D gene is named only where the DNA matches it firmly. Clone sizes are given selectively: once, few, many, or a class where the clone is expanded.

size | J | D | V | DNA | CDR3
- | TRBJ1-1 | TRBD1 | TRBV6-6 | TGTGCCAGCAGTTATCCCGGGACAGGGAGCCCTGAAGCTTTCTTT | CASSYPGTGSPEAFF
- | TRBJ2-4 | - | TRBV5-8 | TGTGCCAGCAGCTTGGAAGGGGTAAACATTCAGTACTTC | CASSLEGVNIQYF
- | TRBJ1-5 | - | TRBV12-2 | TGTGCAAGTCGCTTATGCAGTAAGCCCCAGCATTTT | CASRLCSKPQHF
- | TRBJ1-1 | TRBD1 | TRBV20-1 | TGCAGCCATTACAGGGGAGCTGAAGCTTTCTTT | CSHYRGAEAFF
- | TRBJ2-7 | - | TRBV28 | TGTGCCAGCAGTTTACCCCCTAACGAGCAGTACTTC | CASSLPPNEQYF
- | TRBJ2-7 | - | TRBV3-1/TRBV3-2 | TGTGCCAGCAGCCAAGGGCAGGGCTACGAGCAGTACTTC | CASSQGQGYEQYF
- | TRBJ1-4 | - | TRBV19 | TGTGCCAGTAGTGAACCAACCGTTCGGGAAAAACTGTTTTTT | CASSEPTVREKLFF
- | TRBJ1-5 | - | TRBV6-2/TRBV6-3 | TGTGCCAGCAGCCCTGGAGGGAGCAATAGCAATCAGCCCCAGCATTTT | CASSPGGSNSNQPQHF
- | TRBJ1-3 | - | TRBV9 | TGTGCCAGCAGGGGTGGGGCAGGGGCTGGAAACACCATATATTTT | CASRGGAGAGNTIYF
- | TRBJ2-3 | - | TRBV6-5 | TGTGCCAGCAGTTACTCGCGTACCTCCACAGATACGCAGTATTTT | CASSYSRTSTDTQYF
once | TRBJ1-5 | - | TRBV5-6 | TGTGCCAGCAGCTTGCATGGGGGCCCGGATCAGCCCCAGCATTTT | CASSLHGGPDQPQHF
- | TRBJ2-1 | TRBD2 | TRBV3-1/TRBV3-2 | TGTGCCAGCAGCCAAGTGTTAGCGGGGCCCTCCTACAATGAGCAGTTCTTC | CASSQVLAGPSYNEQFF
- | TRBJ2-7 | - | TRBV2 | TGTGCCAGCAGTCCTGACAGGACCTACGAGCAGTACTTC | CASSPDRTYEQYF
once | TRBJ2-3 | TRBD2 | TRBV4-1 | TGCGCCAGCAGCCAATTGGCGGGAGGGTTCGGTACGCAGTATTTT | CASSQLAGGFGTQYF
once | TRBJ2-1 | TRBD2 | TRBV28 | TGTGCCAGCAGGAGGGACTATTACAATGAGCAGTTCTTC | CASRRDYYNEQFF
- | TRBJ2-1 | - | TRBV2 | TGTGCCAGCACCCCCCAGGGTGTGAATGAGCAGTTCTTC | CASTPQGVNEQFF
- | TRBJ2-7 | - | TRBV9 | TGTGCCAGCAGCGTAGCTACGTGGGACAACGAGCAGTACTTC | CASSVATWDNEQYF
- | TRBJ2-3 | TRBD2 | TRBV9 | TGTGCCAGCAGCTTATCGACTAGCGGGGGGGCCCGGGATACGCAGTATTTT | CASSLSTSGGARDTQYF
- | TRBJ2-5 | - | TRBV7-9 | TGTGCCAGCAGCCCCCTTGGGACAATAGAGACCCAGTACTTC | CASSPLGTIETQYF
few | TRBJ1-2 | TRBD1 | TRBV28 | TGTGCCAGCAGTGTGACAGGGGTCTCGAACTATGGCTACACCTTC | CASSVTGVSNYGYTF
once | TRBJ1-1 | - | TRBV15 | TGTGCCACCAGCAGAGGGGGGCTCACTGAAGCTTTCTTT | CATSRGGLTEAFF
- | TRBJ1-2 | - | TRBV27 | TGTGCCAGCAGTCGACTCAACTTTATGGATGGCTACACCTTC | CASSRLNFMDGYTF
- | TRBJ1-5 | - | TRBV6-5 | TGTGCCACCGGTACGAATCAGCCCCAGCATTTT | CATGTNQPQHF
- | TRBJ2-5 | - | TRBV5-1 | TGCGCCAGCAGCTTGTCTTGGGGTGGGGCGGAGACCCAGTACTTC | CASSLSWGGAETQYF
- | TRBJ1-6 | - | TRBV10-3 | TGTGCCATCAGTGAGTCAGGGGGAAATTCAGATTCACCCCTCCACTTT | CAISESGGNSDSPLHF
once | TRBJ2-5 | TRBD2 | TRBV4-3 | TGCGCCAGCAGCCAAAGACCGGCTAGCGGGGTGGAGACCCAGTACTTC | CASSQRPASGVETQYF
- | TRBJ1-2 | TRBD1 | TRBV19 | TGTGCCAGTAGTATAATAGCGGGACAGCGAGCTAACTATGGCTACACCTTC | CASSIIAGQRANYGYTF
- | TRBJ2-1 | - | TRBV1 | TGCACCAGCAGCCGACTGGGAGGTAGCGGGGGGCCCAGTGAGCAGTTCTTC | CTSSRLGGSGGPSEQFF
- | TRBJ2-3 | - | TRBV5-1 | TGCGCCAGCAGCTTGGGACTGGTGGCAACAGATACGCAGTATTTT | CASSLGLVATDTQYF
- | TRBJ1-1 | - | TRBV18 | TGTGCCAGCTCACCACCGAACAGGGTGGTAACTAATGAAGCTTTCTTT | CASSPPNRVVTNEAFF
few | TRBJ1-5 | - | TRBV7-9 | TGTGCCAGCAGCTTAGCGGGCGGCAATCAGCCCCAGCATTTT | CASSLAGGNQPQHF
- | TRBJ2-1 | TRBD1 | TRBV2 | TGTGCCAGCAGTCGGGGGACAGGGCAGAATGAGCAGTTCTTC | CASSRGTGQNEQFF
- | TRBJ1-1 | TRBD1 | TRBV29-1 | TGCAGCGCAACGACAGGGATTAAGACTTTCTTT | CSATTGIKTFF
- | TRBJ1-1 | TRBD1 | TRBV6-5 | TGTGCCAGCAGGGGCGGAGGGGGCAACACTGAAGCTTTCTTT | CASRGGGGNTEAFF
- | TRBJ1-2 | - | TRBV6-5 | TGTGCCACCGCGGACAGATCCTATGGCTACACCTTC | CATADRSYGYTF
- | TRBJ2-1 | - | TRBV3-1/TRBV3-2 | TGTGCCAGCACCCCAGCAGCGCGTTACAATGAGCAGTTCTTC | CASTPAARYNEQFF
few | TRBJ1-2 | - | TRBV30 | TGTGCCTGGGACGGTTATGGCTACACCTTC | CAWDGYGYTF
- | TRBJ1-6 | - | TRBV7-2 | TGTGCCAGCAGCTTAGTACTGGCAGGGTATAATTCACCCCTCCACTTT | CASSLVLAGYNSPLHF
- | TRBJ1-5 | TRBD1 | TRBV6-1 | TGTGCCAGCAGTGAAGGGACAGGGCAGCCCCAGCATTTT | CASSEGTGQPQHF
- | TRBJ2-7 | - | TRBV5-1 | TGCGCCAGCAGCTTAAACAACTACGAGCAGTACTTC | CASSLNNYEQYF
- | TRBJ1-4 | - | TRBV18 | TGTGCCAGCTCAGCCGAAGGGGTGGTCCCGGGCCATCCAACTAATGAAAAACTGTTTTTT | CASSAEGVVPGHPTNEKLFF
- | TRBJ1-6 | TRBD1 | TRBV2 | TGTGCCAGCAGCCCACCGGGACAGGGTTATTCACCCCTCCACTTT | CASSPPGQGYSPLHF
- | TRBJ2-1 | TRBD2 | TRBV14 | TGTGCCACCCACCGGATAGCGGGAGGGCCCAATGAGCAGTTCTTC | CATHRIAGGPNEQFF
- | TRBJ2-4 | - | TRBV4-3 | TGCGCCAGCAGCCAACTGACAGGAGCCAAAAACATTCAGTACTTC | CASSQLTGAKNIQYF
- | TRBJ1-1 | - | TRBV30 | TGTGCCTGGAGCGAGCACGAGACTGAAGCTTTCTTT | CAWSEHETEAFF
- | TRBJ1-1 | - | TRBV4-1 | TGCGCCAGCAGCCCTACTTGGAGGATGGAGGGTCAAACTGAAGCTTTCTTT | CASSPTWRMEGQTEAFF
- | TRBJ2-7 | - | TRBV6-6 | TGTGCCAGCAGTGACTCCGGGTCCTCCTACGAGCAGTACTTC | CASSDSGSSYEQYF
- | TRBJ2-3 | TRBD2 | TRBV7-6 | TGTGCCAGCAGCTCGTCTAGCGGGGGGGCCCTGGATACGCAGTATTTT | CASSSSSGGALDTQYF
- | TRBJ1-1 | - | TRBV9 | TGTGCCAGCAGCGTAGTCCCAACGGGGGGGCGAGGAGCTTTCTTT | CASSVVPTGGRGAFF
few | TRBJ2-5 | - | TRBV7-8 | TGTGCCAGCAGCCTAAAAGAGACCCAGTACTTC | CASSLKETQYF